The 19 T cell receptor beta chains given below trace back to one sample, sequenced in a study of human T cells and chemical hapten exposure (dated by TCRdb to the early 2020s). The library was obtained by RACE. Data came from a NextSeq 500. Starting from the raw public reads, TCRdb applied fastp trimming at Q25, assembled clones with MiXCR and retained in-frame beta chains. Rows merge per CDR3 protein into single entries with the most common DNA and genes. The sample table holds 300,000 to 450,000 distinct CDR3 sequences, of which roughly 6% were seen once. The top ten constitute roughly 8.2% of the sample. The sample's time point label, in plain terms: pre-sensitization, week 0. The treatment or condition label, as the study defines it: therapeutic diphenylcyclopropenone sensitization with weekly scalp DPC. Source: whole blood, taken in connection with sensitization to the hapten diphenylcyclopropenone (DPC). These receptors came from a woman under 30 with alopecia areata. Some clones in this sample may be carry-over from other donors' samples.

V gene TRBV27 combines with J gene TRBJ1-1; the D gene is possibly TRBD1 (5 bases). The V and J ends lost 5 bases and 4 bases respectively, with 17 bases between them. Germline lookup yields CDR1 MNHEY and CDR2 SMNVEV (reference sequence). This CDR3 comprises 15 residues. The CDR3 DNA reads as TGTGCCAGCAGTACGCAGGGATCGTGGAGCACTGAAGCTTTCTTT. This translates into CASSTQGSWSTEAFF.

This clonotype was seen ten or more times. V usage is TRBV5-4 and J usage is TRBJ2-3, with 10 bases lining up with TRBD2. The V gene's germline CDR1 is SGHNT and CDR2 YYREEE (reference sequence). With 2 bases clipped from V and 7 bases from J, the junction kept 7 bases outside the gene matches. There are 15 residues in the CDR3. The DNA of the CDR3 is TGTGCCAGCAGCTTACCCAGCGGGGGGGCAAATACGCAGTATTTT. Amino acid sequence: CASSLPSGGANTQYF. Using reference TRBV5-4 and TRBJ2-3 for the parts outside the CDR3, the full variable domain is ETGVTQSPTHLIKTRGQQVTLRCSSQSGHNTVSWYQQALGQGPQFIFQYYREEENGRGNFPPRFSGLQFPNYSSELNVNALELDDSALYLCASSLPSGGANTQYFGPGTRLTVL.

This chain uses TRBV7-2 with TRBJ1-5, with 10 positions matching TRBD1. The germline V gene has CDR1 SGHTA and CDR2 FQGNSA. There are 15 residues in the CDR3. The V segment lost 4 bases and the J segment 7 bases; nucleotides outside the gene matches: 7. CDR3 nucleotide sequence: TGTGCCAGCAGCTCCGCGACAGGGGGCGGACAGCCCCAGCATTTT. The encoded protein is CASSSATGGGQPQHF.

This clonotype has a count of ten or more. The V call is TRBV29-1, the J call TRBJ2-7; D is unresolved. Germline CDR1 reads SQVTM; CDR2 reads ANQGSEA. This CDR3 comprises 10 residues. The chain's CDR3 is CSAFRPATEV. CDR3 bases: TGCAGCGCATTTCGACCCGCTACCGAAGTC.

This clonotype has a handful of counts. V is TRBV7-2 and J is TRBJ1-5; D unresolved. The V and J ends lost 1 base and 7 bases respectively, with 5 bases between them. Per germline, CDR1 SGHTA and CDR2 FQGNSA. This CDR3 is 12 amino acids long. CDR3 protein: CASSLVRQPQHF. The CDR3 DNA sequence: TGTGCCAGCAGCTTAGTAAGGCAGCCCCAGCATTTT.

This rearrangement joins TRBV9 to TRBJ2-5; D unresolved. Between the trimmed V and J ends, which lost 0 bases and 5 bases, there was a span of 8 bases. This CDR3 region has 13 residues. Germline lookup yields CDR1 SGDLS and CDR2 YYNGEE. CDR3 nucleotide sequence: TGTGCCAGCAGCGTAGCTCCCGATGAGACCCAGTACTTC. It codes for CASSVAPDETQYF.

Remarks on this clonotype: Being one base from a much bigger clone, this may be a read error. The J gene is TRBJ2-1, the V gene TRBV27; 9 bases line up with TRBD1. CDR3 length: 14 residues. The V and J ends lost 5 bases and 7 bases, in that order; junction bases with no gene match: 6. Germline V lookup: CDR1 MNHEY, CDR2 SMNVEV (reference sequence). For the CDR3, the DNA is TGTGCCAGCAGTCCGGAACAGGGGGCTAATGAGCAGTTCTTC. As protein: CASSPEQGANEQFF.

There are many counts of this clonotype. This chain links TRBV5-8 with TRBJ2-7, with a possible D match to TRBD1 (6 bases). Trimming removed 7 bases from V and 3 bases from J, with 14 bases in between. This CDR3 has 13 residues. Germline values: CDR1 SGHTS, CDR2 YDEGEE. CDR3 residues: CASAPGQLYEQYF. The CDR3, as DNA: TGTGCCAGCGCCCCCGGACAGCTCTACGAGCAGTACTTC.

There are a few counts of this clonotype. This sequence joins TRBV3-1 and TRBJ1-6; TRBD1 might be the D (6 bases). V was clipped by 6 bases and J by 10 bases, with 13 bases between them. The CDR3 is made up of 13 amino acids. Looked up from germline, CDR1 is LGHDT and CDR2 is YNNKEL (reference sequence). The CDR3 region has the DNA TGTGCCAGCAGTATAGGACAGCCATCACCCCTCCACTTT. The encoded protein is CASSIGQPSPLHF.

This chain joins TRBV4-1 and TRBJ1-5; 7 bases line up with TRBD1. Germline V gene lookup returns CDR1 MGHRA and CDR2 YSYEKL. V shed 3 bases, J shed 2 bases, and the junction held 19 bases outside the gene matches. This CDR3 region has 20 residues. The CDR3 DNA follows: TGCGCCAGCAGCCACGGGCCGAGACAGGGAATCGACCGGGGCAATCAGCCCCAGCATTTT. Encoded protein: CASSHGPRQGIDRGNQPQHF.

This clonotype was seen ten or more times. J is TRBJ1-4 and V is TRBV5-1; 7 nucleotides match TRBD1. V was clipped by 0 bases and J by 5 bases; unmatched bases: 10. The CDR3 is 17 amino acids. Looked up from germline, CDR1 is SGHRS and CDR2 is YFSETQ. The CDR3 spells CASSLAFGTGANEKLFF. The DNA for the CDR3 is TGCGCCAGCAGCTTGGCCTTCGGCACAGGGGCAAATGAAAAACTGTTTTTT.

Regarding this clonotype: A much larger clone lies a single base off, so this may be a read error. The chain couples TRBV20-1 to TRBJ1-1, with D possibly TRBD1 on 5 matching bases. The CDR3 has 14 amino acids. Germline loops: CDR1 DFQATT, CDR2 SNEGSKA (reference sequence). CDR3 nucleotides: TGCAGTTCTAGTCGGTTCGGGGGGGACACTGAAGCTTTCTTT. Translated, it gives CSSSRFGGDTEAFF.

The chain joins TRBV4-3 to TRBJ1-2; D not certain. CDR1 LGHNA and CDR2 YSLEER come from the germline V gene. Trimming removed 8 bases from V and 0 bases from J, with 16 bases in between. The CDR3 is made up of 15 amino acids. The CDR3 spells CASRPDTNTNYGYTF. CDR3 DNA sequence: TGCGCCAGCCGCCCCGATACCAATACTAACTATGGCTACACCTTC.

This clonotype occurred a few times. As DNA, the CDR3 is TGTGCCAGCAGTATCTACAGGGGGCGGAACAATGAGCAGTTCTTC. Its translation: CASSIYRGRNNEQFF. V and J are TRBV12-3 or TRBV12-4 and TRBJ2-1; 9 bases align to TRBD1. CDR3 size: 15 residues. Germline trimming cut 5 bases from V and 5 bases from J; bases unmatched to any gene: 7.

This clonotype was counted between two and nine times. CDR3 loop: CASSLQGGEGTDTQYF. The CDR3 DNA sequence: TGTGCCAGCAGTTTGCAAGGGGGCGAGGGCACAGATACGCAGTATTTT. The V call is TRBV28, the J call TRBJ2-3, with TRBD1 identical over 7 bases. V dropped 3 bases and J dropped 1; count of bases not matched to a gene: 7. This CDR3 comprises 16 residues. Per the germline V gene, CDR1 is MDHEN and CDR2 is SYDVKM.

This chain connects TRBV4-1 to TRBJ1-2, with unresolved D. Germline values: CDR1 MGHRA, CDR2 YSYEKL. The V and J ends lost 8 bases and 5 bases respectively, with 18 bases between them. CDR3 size: 14 residues. CDR3 coding DNA: TGCGCCAGCGGGGTTCTTTATTCGCCTTATGGCTACACCTTC. Translated: CASGVLYSPYGYTF.

This CDR3 reads CASTYFTPEQYF. The CDR3 DNA sequence: TGTGCCAGCACCTACTTTACCCCCGAGCAGTACTTC. This sequence joins TRBV2 and TRBJ2-7; D remains unclear. The germline V and J ends were trimmed by 7 bases and 6 bases, with 13 bases remaining between them. The CDR3 has 12 amino acids. CDR1 is SNHLY, CDR2 FYNNEI, per germline.

The V call is TRBV5-1, the J call TRBJ1-2; D not certain. CDR3 length: 13 amino acids. Germline CDR1 SGHRS, CDR2 YFSETQ. Between the trimmed V and J ends, which lost 3 bases and 4 bases, there was a span of 10 bases. DNA for the CDR3: TGCGCCAGCAGCTCCGTATTGGTCTATGGCTACACCTTC. Its protein product is CASSSVLVYGYTF.

This clonotype was picked up many times. The chain carries TRBV6-2 or TRBV6-3 and TRBJ2-2; tentatively, D is TRBD2 (5 bases). The CDR3 runs 14 residues. Germline lookup yields CDR1 MNHEY and CDR2 SVGEGT. The V gene lost 6 bases and the J gene lost 3 bases, with 11 bases spanning the gap. The CDR3 region is CASRPTRDTGELFF. The DNA of the CDR3 is TGTGCCAGCAGGCCCACTAGAGACACCGGGGAGCTGTTTTTT.